The 11 T cell receptor beta chains presented below share a single source sample, sequenced in a study of T cell responses to AZD1222 COVID-19 vaccine. Sequenced by immunoSEQ multiplex PCR; TCRdb stores in-frame clones only, minus some. The sample has approximately 140,000 clones, approximately 94% seen once; the top ten hold around 1.3%. The sample in question was peripheral blood, obtained on day 0 of AZD1222 vaccination. These receptors were taken from an adult in good health.

CDR3: CASTIGENNQPQHF. In nucleotides, the CDR3 is TGTGCCAGCACAATTGGGGAAAACAATCAGCCCCAGCATTTT. The chain couples TRBV6-6 to TRBJ1-5; D is unresolved. The CDR3 extends over 14 amino acids. The germline V gene has CDR1 MNHNY and CDR2 SVGAGI (reference sequence). V lost 7 bases, J lost 3 bases, and 13 bases lay in between.

The chain has TRBV28 and TRBJ2-1; possibly TRBD1 or TRBD2 for D (5 bases each). CDR3 length: 14 residues. V was shortened by 3 bases and J by 1 base, with 7 bases between the two germline ends. Germline V CDR1 and CDR2: MDHEN, SYDVKM. The CDR3 coding sequence is TGTGCCAGCAGTTTTGGGGGTTCCTACAATGAGCAGTTCTTC. Translation: CASSFGGSYNEQFF.

In nucleotides, the CDR3 is TGTGCCAGCAGTGAACTAGCGGGGGGGCAAGATACGCAGTATTTT. As protein: CASSELAGGQDTQYF. The rearrangement uses TRBV6-1 and TRBJ2-3, with 12 bases identical to TRBD2. Trimming cost V 2 bases and J 5 bases; bases outside gene matches: 2. This CDR3 region has 15 residues. Germline CDR1 MNHNS, CDR2 SASEGT.

The chain employs TRBV14 and TRBJ2-2; D possibly corresponds to TRBD2 (5 bases). The CDR3 sequence is 16 residues long. Trimming cost V 1 base and J 7 bases, with 16 bases left between them. Germline lookup yields CDR1 SGHDN and CDR2 FVKESK. DNA for the CDR3: TGTGCCAGCAGCCAAGTGATCGGGGATCGCGGCGGGGAGCTGTTTTTT. This encodes CASSQVIGDRGGELFF.

The chain uses TRBV5-4 and TRBJ1-2; D is perhaps TRBD1 (5 bases). V lost 4 bases and J 4 bases, leaving 17 bases between the germline ends. The length of the CDR3 is 15 residues. The germline V gene encodes CDR1 SGHNT and CDR2 YYREEE (reference sequence). The CDR3 DNA reads TGTGCCAGCAGCCCGGGACGGATTCAGGTCTATGGCTACACCTTC. Its protein product is CASSPGRIQVYGYTF. The variable domain in full, with the rest retrieved from reference TRBV5-4 and TRBJ1-2, is ETGVTQSPTHLIKTRGQQVTLRCSSQSGHNTVSWYQQALGQGPQFIFQYYREEENGRGNFPPRFSGLQFPNYSSELNVNALELDDSALYLCASSPGRIQVYGYTFGSGTRLTVV.

This clone has only one observation. DNA for the CDR3: TGCGCCAGTCGCGCTACAGGGACCGGGGACTATGGCTACACCTTC. The encoded protein is CASRATGTGDYGYTF. This chain links TRBV4-3 with TRBJ1-2; TRBD1 is a possible D gene (6 bases). Germline V gene lookup returns CDR1 LGHNA and CDR2 YSLEER. This CDR3 spans 15 amino acids. Trimming took 9 bases from V and 3 from J, leaving 20 bases between them.

This chain links TRBV1 with TRBJ2-1; the listed D gene, TRBD2, was not tested against the DNA. TRBV1 corresponds to a pseudogene. CDR3 length: 16 amino acids. CDR3 sequence: CTSSQPGTALYNEQFF. As DNA, the CDR3 is TGCACCAGCAGCCAACCCGGGACTGCCTTATACAATGAGCAGTTCTTC.

The chain links TRBV2 to TRBJ1-1, with D possibly matching TRBD1 (5 bases). Germline CDR1 reads SNHLY; CDR2 reads FYNNEI. The V gene lost 6 bases and the J gene lost 0 bases, with 8 bases spanning the gap. The CDR3 is 13 residues long. The CDR3 protein is CASRTAMNTEAFF. CDR3 nucleotide sequence: TGTGCCAGCAGGACAGCCATGAACACTGAAGCTTTCTTT.

V gene TRBV18 combines with J gene TRBJ2-2; TRBD2 matches at 9 bases. The germline V gene has CDR1 KGHSH and CDR2 LQKENI. V was clipped by 4 bases and J by 0 bases; unmatched bases: 3. The CDR3 spans 16 residues. The chain's CDR3 is CASSLGLATNTGELFF. The CDR3 coding sequence is TGTGCCAGCTCACTAGGACTAGCGACGAACACCGGGGAGCTGTTTTTT.

With respect to this clone: Additional DNA sequences in this sample encode the identical CDR3. This chain uses TRBV7-9 with TRBJ1-6, with D uncertain. Trimming stripped 1 base from V and 7 bases from J, with 5 bases between. Germline V gene data show CDR1 as SEHNR and CDR2 as FQNEAQ (reference sequence). The CDR3 contains 13 residues. The CDR3 loop is CASSLESNSPLHF. In DNA, the CDR3 is TGTGCCAGCAGCTTAGAATCCAATTCACCCCTCCACTTT.

This chain connects TRBV9 to TRBJ2-1; TRBD2 matches 10 bases. Trimming took 1 base from V and 1 from J; bases not matched to a gene: 5. The germline V gene encodes CDR1 SGDLS and CDR2 YYNGEE. CDR3 length equals 17 residues. The CDR3 region is CASSVSRLAGSYNEQFF. As DNA, the CDR3 is TGTGCCAGCAGCGTATCGCGACTAGCGGGTTCCTACAATGAGCAGTTCTTC.